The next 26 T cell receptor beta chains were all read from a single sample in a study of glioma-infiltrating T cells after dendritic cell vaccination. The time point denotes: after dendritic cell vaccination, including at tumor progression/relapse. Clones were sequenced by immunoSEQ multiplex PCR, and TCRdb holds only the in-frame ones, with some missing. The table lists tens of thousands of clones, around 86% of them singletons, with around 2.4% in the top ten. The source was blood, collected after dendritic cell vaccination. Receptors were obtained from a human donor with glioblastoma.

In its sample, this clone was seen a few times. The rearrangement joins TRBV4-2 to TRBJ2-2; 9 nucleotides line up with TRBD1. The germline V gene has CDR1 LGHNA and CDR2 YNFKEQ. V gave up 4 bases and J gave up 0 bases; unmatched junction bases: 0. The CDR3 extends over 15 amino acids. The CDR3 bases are TGTGCCAGCAGCCGGACAGGGGCGAACACCGGGGAGCTGTTTTTT. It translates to CASSRTGANTGELFF.

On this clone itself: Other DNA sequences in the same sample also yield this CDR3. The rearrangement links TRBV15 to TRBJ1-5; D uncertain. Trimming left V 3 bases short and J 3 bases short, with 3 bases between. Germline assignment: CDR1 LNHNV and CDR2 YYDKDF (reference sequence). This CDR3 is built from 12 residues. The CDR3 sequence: CATSSFNQPQHF. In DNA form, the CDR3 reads TGTGCCACCAGCAGCTTCAATCAGCCCCAGCATTTT.

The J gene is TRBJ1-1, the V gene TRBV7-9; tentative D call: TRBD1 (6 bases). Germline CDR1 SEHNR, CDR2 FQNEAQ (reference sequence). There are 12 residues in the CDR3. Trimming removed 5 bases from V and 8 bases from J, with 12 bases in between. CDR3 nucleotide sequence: TGTGCCAGCAGCCTGGACAGCCGCGAAGCTTTCTTT. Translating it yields CASSLDSREAFF.

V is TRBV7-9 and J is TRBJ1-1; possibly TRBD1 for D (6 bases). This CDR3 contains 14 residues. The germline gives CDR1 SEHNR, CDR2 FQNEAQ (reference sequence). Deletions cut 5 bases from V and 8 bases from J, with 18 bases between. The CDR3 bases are TGTGCCAGCAGCACAACGGACAGACCGCCCGAAGCTTTCTTT. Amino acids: CASSTTDRPPEAFF.

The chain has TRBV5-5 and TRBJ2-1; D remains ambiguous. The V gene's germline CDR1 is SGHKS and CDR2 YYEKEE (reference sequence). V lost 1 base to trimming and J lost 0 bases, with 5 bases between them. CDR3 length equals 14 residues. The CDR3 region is CASSLQVSYNEQFF. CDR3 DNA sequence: TGTGCCAGCAGCTTGCAGGTCTCCTACAATGAGCAGTTCTTC.

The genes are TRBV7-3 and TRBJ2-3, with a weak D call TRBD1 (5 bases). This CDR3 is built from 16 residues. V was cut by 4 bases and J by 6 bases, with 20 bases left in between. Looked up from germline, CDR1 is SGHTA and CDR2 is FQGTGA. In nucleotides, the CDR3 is TGTGCCAGCAGCTCCTCAGGGCCGCAAAGCCTCGATACGCAGTATTTT. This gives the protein CASSSSGPQSLDTQYF.

CDR3: CASSSQVSSGNTIYF. For the CDR3, the DNA is TGTGCCAGCAGCTCTCAGGTTTCTTCTGGAAACACCATATATTTT. This chain connects TRBV7-8 to TRBJ1-3; D is uncertain. The ends were cut back, 4 bases at V and 1 base at J, with 11 bases in the middle. CDR3 length: 15 amino acids. Per germline, CDR1 SGHVS and CDR2 FQNEAQ.

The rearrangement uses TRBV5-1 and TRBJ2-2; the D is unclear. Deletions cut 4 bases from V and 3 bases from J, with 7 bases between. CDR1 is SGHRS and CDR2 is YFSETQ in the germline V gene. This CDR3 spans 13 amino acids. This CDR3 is CASSPPDTGELFF. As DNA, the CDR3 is TGCGCCAGCAGCCCCCCTGACACCGGGGAGCTGTTTTTT.

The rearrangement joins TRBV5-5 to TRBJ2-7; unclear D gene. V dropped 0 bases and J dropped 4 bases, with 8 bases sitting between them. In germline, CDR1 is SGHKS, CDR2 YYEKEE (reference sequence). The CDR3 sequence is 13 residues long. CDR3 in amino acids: CASSLAVQYEQYF. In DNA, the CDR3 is TGTGCCAGCAGCTTGGCAGTGCAGTACGAGCAGTACTTC.

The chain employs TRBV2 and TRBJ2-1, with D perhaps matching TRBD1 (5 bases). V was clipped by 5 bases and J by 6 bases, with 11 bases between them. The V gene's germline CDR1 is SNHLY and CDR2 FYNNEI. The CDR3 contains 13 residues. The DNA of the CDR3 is TGTGCCAGCAGTCTCGGACATAGCAATGAGCAGTTCTTC. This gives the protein CASSLGHSNEQFF.

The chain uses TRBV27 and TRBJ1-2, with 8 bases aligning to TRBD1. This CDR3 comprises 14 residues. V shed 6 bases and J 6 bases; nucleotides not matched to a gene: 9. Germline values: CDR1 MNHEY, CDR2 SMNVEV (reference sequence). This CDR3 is CASREPNRGDGYTF. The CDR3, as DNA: TGTGCCAGCAGGGAGCCGAACAGGGGGGATGGCTACACCTTC.

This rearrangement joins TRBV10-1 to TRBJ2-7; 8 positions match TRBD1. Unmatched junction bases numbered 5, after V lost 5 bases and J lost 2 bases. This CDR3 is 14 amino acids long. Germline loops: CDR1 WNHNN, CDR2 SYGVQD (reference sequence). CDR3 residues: CASSPDRGTYEQYF. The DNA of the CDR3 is TGCGCCAGCAGTCCCGACAGGGGAACCTACGAGCAGTACTTC.

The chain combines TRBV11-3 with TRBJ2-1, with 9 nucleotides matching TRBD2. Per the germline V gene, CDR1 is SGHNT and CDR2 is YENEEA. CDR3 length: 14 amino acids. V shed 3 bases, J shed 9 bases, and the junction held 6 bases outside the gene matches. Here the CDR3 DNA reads TGTGCCAGCAGCTTCGGTAGCGGGGGACCTGAGCAGTTCTTC. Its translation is CASSFGSGGPEQFF.

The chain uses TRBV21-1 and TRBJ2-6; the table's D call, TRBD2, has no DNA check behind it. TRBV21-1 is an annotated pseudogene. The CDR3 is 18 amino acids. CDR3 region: CASSLLIAQQSRANVLTF. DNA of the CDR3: TGTGCCAGCAGCCTATTAATAGCTCAACAAAGTCGGGCCAACGTCCTGACTTTC.

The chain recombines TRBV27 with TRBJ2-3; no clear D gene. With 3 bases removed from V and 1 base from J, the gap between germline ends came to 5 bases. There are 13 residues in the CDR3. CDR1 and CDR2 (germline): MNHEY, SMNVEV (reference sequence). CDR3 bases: TGTGCCAGCAGTTTTGTAGGCACAGATACGCAGTATTTT. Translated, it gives CASSFVGTDTQYF.

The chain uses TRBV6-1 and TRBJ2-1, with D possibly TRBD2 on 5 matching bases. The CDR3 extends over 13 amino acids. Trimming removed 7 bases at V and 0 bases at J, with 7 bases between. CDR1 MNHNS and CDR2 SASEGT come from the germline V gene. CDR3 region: CASTGSSYNEQFF. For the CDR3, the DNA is TGTGCCAGCACGGGGAGCTCCTACAATGAGCAGTTCTTC.

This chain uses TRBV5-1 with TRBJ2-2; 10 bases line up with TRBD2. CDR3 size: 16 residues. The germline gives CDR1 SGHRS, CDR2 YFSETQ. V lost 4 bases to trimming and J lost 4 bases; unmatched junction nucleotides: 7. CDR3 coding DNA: TGCGCCAGCAGCCCCCTAGCGGGAGCGCTCACCGGGGAGCTGTTTTTT. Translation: CASSPLAGALTGELFF.

In nucleotides, the CDR3 is TGTGCCAGCAGTTTATCACAACAGGTCTCCTACGAGCAGTACTTC. Amino acid sequence: CASSLSQQVSYEQYF. The V gene is TRBV27, the J gene TRBJ2-7; tentatively, D is TRBD1 (5 bases). The CDR3 has 15 amino acids. Germline CDR1 reads MNHEY; CDR2 reads SMNVEV (reference sequence). The V end lost 0 bases, the J end lost 0 bases, and 9 bases lay between the germline ends.

CDR3 bases: TGTGCCAGCAGGTTCGTTAGGAGCTCCTACGAGCAGTACTTC. It translates to CASRFVRSSYEQYF. The V call is TRBV11-2, the J call TRBJ2-7; no definite D call. There are 14 residues in the CDR3. V lost 6 bases and J 0 bases, leaving 12 bases between the germline ends. CDR1 is SGHAT and CDR2 is FQNNGV in the germline V gene.

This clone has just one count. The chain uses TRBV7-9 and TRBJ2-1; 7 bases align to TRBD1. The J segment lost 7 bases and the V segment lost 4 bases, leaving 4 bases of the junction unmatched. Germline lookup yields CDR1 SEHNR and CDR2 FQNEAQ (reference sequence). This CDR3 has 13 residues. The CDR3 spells CASSWTGRNEQFF. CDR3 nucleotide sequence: TGTGCCAGCAGCTGGACAGGTAGGAATGAGCAGTTCTTC.

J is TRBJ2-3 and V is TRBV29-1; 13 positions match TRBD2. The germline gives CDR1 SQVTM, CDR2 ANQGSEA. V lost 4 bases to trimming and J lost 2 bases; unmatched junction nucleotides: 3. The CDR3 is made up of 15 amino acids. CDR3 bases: TGCAGCGTTGGGGGACTAGCGGGACCCACAGATACGCAGTATTTT. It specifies CSVGGLAGPTDTQYF.

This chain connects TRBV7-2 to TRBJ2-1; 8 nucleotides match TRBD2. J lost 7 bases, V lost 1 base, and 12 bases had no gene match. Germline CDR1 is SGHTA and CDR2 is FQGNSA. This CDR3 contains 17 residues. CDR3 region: CASSLVGLVAPGNEQFF. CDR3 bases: TGTGCCAGCAGCTTAGTGGGACTAGTCGCCCCCGGGAATGAGCAGTTCTTC.

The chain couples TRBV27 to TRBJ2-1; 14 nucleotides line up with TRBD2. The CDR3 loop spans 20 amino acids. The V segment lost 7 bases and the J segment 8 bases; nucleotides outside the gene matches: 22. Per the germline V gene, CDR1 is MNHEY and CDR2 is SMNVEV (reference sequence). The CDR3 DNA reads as TGTGCCAGCATCAGGACAGAATGGACTAGCGGGAGGAAATTTATCGATGAGCAGTTCTTC. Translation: CASIRTEWTSGRKFIDEQFF.

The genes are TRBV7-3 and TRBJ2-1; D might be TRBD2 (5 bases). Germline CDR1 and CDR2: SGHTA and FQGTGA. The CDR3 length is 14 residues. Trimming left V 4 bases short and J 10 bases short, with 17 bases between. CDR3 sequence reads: CASSSDGGVNEQFF. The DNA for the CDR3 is TGTGCCAGCAGCTCGGACGGAGGCGTTAACGAGCAGTTCTTC.

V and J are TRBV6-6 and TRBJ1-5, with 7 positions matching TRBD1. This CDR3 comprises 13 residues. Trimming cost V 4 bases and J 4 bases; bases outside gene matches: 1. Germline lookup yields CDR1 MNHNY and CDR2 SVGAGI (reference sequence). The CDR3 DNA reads TGTGCCAGCAGTTCACAGGGGAATCAGCCCCAGCATTTT. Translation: CASSSQGNQPQHF.

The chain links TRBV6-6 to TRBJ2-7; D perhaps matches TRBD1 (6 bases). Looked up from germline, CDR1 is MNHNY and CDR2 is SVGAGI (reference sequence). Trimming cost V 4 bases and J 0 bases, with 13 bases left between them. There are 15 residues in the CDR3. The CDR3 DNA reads TGTGCCAGCAGTTTCACGGGACAAAGCTCCTACGAGCAGTACTTC. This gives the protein CASSFTGQSSYEQYF.